The T cell receptor (beta chain) described here comes from a study of tumour-infiltrating T cells in Burkitt lymphoma. Study-wide context: Survival, overall and progression-free, tracked with productive clonality.

Sequenced by immunoSEQ multiplex PCR; TCRdb stores in-frame clones only, minus some. Of 13,000 or so clones in the sample, about 85% were seen once. CDR3 length: 17 amino acids. The V gene end was trimmed by 3 bases and the J gene end by 3 bases; junction bases not matched to a gene: 11. Germline-derived CDR1 and CDR2 are MNHEY and SMNVEV (reference sequence). This clone was found once. Specimen: tumor tissue. The receptor's source is a human donor with diffuse large B-cell lymphoma. The chain couples TRBV27 to TRBJ2-7; TRBD1 aligns across 10 bases. CDR3 in amino acids: CASSLRGRQGAIYEQYF. CDR3 sequence (DNA): TGTGCCAGCAGTTTGCGGGGGAGACAGGGGGCTATCTACGAGCAGTACTTC.